One sample yielded the 30 T cell receptor beta chains listed below, sequenced in a study of OX40 agonist ivuxolimab in advanced cancers. Sequencing was performed with immunoSEQ multiplex PCR; in TCRdb, only in-frame clones are kept and a portion is missing. Of approximately 59,000 clones listed, around 85% are singletons. Material: CD4+ or CD8+ T cells sorted from blood, obtained in a trial of the OX40 agonist ivuxolimab. These receptors originate from an adult with an advanced solid tumor such as melanoma, head and neck, liver or kidney cancer.

This clone showed up just a few times. This chain uses TRBV23-1 with TRBJ1-2; 12 positions match TRBD1. TRBV23-1 is recorded as an ORF, its role being uncertain. The CDR3 is 16 amino acids. The V and J ends lost 7 bases and 2 bases, in that order; junction bases with no gene match: 8. Here the CDR3 reads CASKTGQGAGNYGYTF. The CDR3 DNA reads TGCGCCAGCAAGACGGGACAGGGGGCGGGAAACTATGGCTACACCTTC.

V is TRBV14 and J is TRBJ2-1; perhaps TRBD1 as D (5 bases). V lost 2 bases to trimming and J lost 8 bases, with 13 bases between them. This CDR3 is 14 amino acids long. Germline CDR1 reads SGHDN; CDR2 reads FVKESK. The chain's CDR3 is CASSQSPGFHEQFF. The DNA of the CDR3 is TGTGCCAGCAGCCAATCCCCAGGGTTCCATGAGCAGTTCTTC.

V is TRBV7-3 and J is TRBJ2-3; D assignment may be TRBD1 or TRBD2 (5 bases each). This CDR3 region has 15 residues. V dropped 6 bases and J dropped 4 bases, with 17 bases sitting between them. Germline assignment: CDR1 SGHTA and CDR2 FQGTGA. The CDR3 here is CASSFGPLGADTQYF. In nucleotides, the CDR3 is TGTGCCAGCAGTTTCGGCCCTCTGGGGGCAGATACGCAGTATTTT.

A few counts support this clone. The chain is built from TRBV7-3 and TRBJ2-6, with no clear D. The ends were cut back, 3 bases at V and 4 bases at J, with 13 bases in the middle. Per germline, CDR1 SGHTA and CDR2 FQGTGA. The CDR3 sequence is 16 residues long. The CDR3 region is CASSFAGGSGANVLTF. CDR3 coding DNA: TGTGCCAGCAGCTTCGCAGGCGGTTCCGGGGCCAACGTCCTGACTTTC.

This chain connects TRBV5-6 to TRBJ2-5; D is uncertain. This CDR3 spans 16 amino acids. Trimming took off 0 bases at V and 2 bases at J, with 14 bases between the two ends. In germline, CDR1 is SGHDT, CDR2 YYEEEE. CDR3 bases: TGTGCCAGCAGCTTGGCCATCATGTGGCTACAAGAGACCCAGTACTTC. It encodes CASSLAIMWLQETQYF.

In this sample, this clone is medium-sized. The same CDR3 also results from other DNA sequences found in this sample. The gene calls are TRBV7-9 and TRBJ1-1; D perhaps matches TRBD1 (5 bases). V lost 5 bases to trimming and J lost 1 base, with 8 bases between them. CDR1 SEHNR and CDR2 FQNEAQ come from the germline V gene (reference sequence). CDR3 length: 13 amino acids. CDR3 loop: CASSLTGNTEAFF. The CDR3, as DNA: TGTGCCAGCAGCCTAACAGGGAACACTGAAGCTTTCTTT. Filled out from reference TRBV7-9 and TRBJ1-1, the complete variable domain reads DTGVSQNPRHKITKRGQNVTFRCDPISEHNRLYWYRQTLGQGPEFLTYFQNEAQLEKSRLLSDRFSAERPKGSFSTLEIQRTEQGDSAMYLCASSLTGNTEAFFGQGTRLTVV.

J is TRBJ2-5 and V is TRBV28, with 12 positions matching TRBD2. The CDR3 has 19 residues. Germline assignment: CDR1 MDHEN and CDR2 SYDVKM. Trimming cost V 5 bases and J 1 base; bases outside gene matches: 14. CDR3 sequence: CASSELDSGTSGLQETQYF. The CDR3 DNA reads TGTGCCAGCAGTGAGTTAGATTCCGGGACTAGCGGGCTCCAAGAGACCCAGTACTTC.

V is TRBV25-1 and J is TRBJ2-5, with 7 bases that match TRBD2. Germline CDR1 reads MGHDK; CDR2 reads SYGVNS. The CDR3 contains 14 residues. After removal of 3 bases from V and 5 bases from J, the junction contained 6 bases not matched to a gene. CDR3 sequence reads: CASSESSGTETQYF. The CDR3 DNA reads TGTGCCAGCAGTGAGTCGAGCGGGACGGAGACCCAGTACTTC. The entire variable domain, with the rest obtained from reference TRBV25-1 and TRBJ2-5, is as follows: EADIYQTPRYLVIGTGKKITLECSQTMGHDKMYWYQQDPGMELHLIHYSYGVNSTEKGDLSSESTVSRIRTEHFPLTLESARPSHTSQYLCASSESSGTETQYFGPGTRLLVL.

The V and J genes are TRBV18 and TRBJ1-2; TRBD1 agrees at 8 bases. Trimming removed 2 bases from V and 6 bases from J; junction bases left unmatched: 8. Germline lookup yields CDR1 KGHSH and CDR2 LQKENI. The CDR3 consists of 15 residues. The CDR3 bases are TGTGCCAGCTCACCATACAGGGGGACACAGGATGGCTACACCTTC. This translates into CASSPYRGTQDGYTF. Looking up the rest from reference TRBV18 and TRBJ1-2 gives the full variable domain: NAGVMQNPRHLVRRRGQEARLRCSPMKGHSHVYWYRQLPEEGLKFMVYLQKENIIDESGMPKERFSAEFPKEGPSILRIQQVVRGDSAAYFCASSPYRGTQDGYTFGSGTRLTVV.

The chain couples TRBV5-8 to TRBJ1-4, with D uncertain. V lost 4 bases and J 4 bases, leaving 14 bases between the germline ends. Germline-derived CDR1 and CDR2 are SGHTS and YDEGEE. The CDR3 has 15 amino acids. The CDR3 sequence: CASSGRRWSNEKLFF. The DNA for the CDR3 is TGTGCCAGCAGCGGAAGACGGTGGAGTAATGAAAAACTGTTTTTT.

The gene calls are TRBV19 and TRBJ2-5, with D possibly matching TRBD1 (5 bases). V lost 5 bases and J 1 base, leaving 11 bases between the germline ends. This CDR3 has 14 residues. CDR1 and CDR2 from the germline V gene are LNHDA and SQIVND (reference sequence). CDR3 sequence reads: CASSDSRTQETQYF. The CDR3 DNA follows: TGTGCCAGTAGTGACAGCCGCACCCAAGAGACCCAGTACTTC.

CDR3 DNA: TGTGCCAGCAGCTTGTTCTACGGGGGAGAGACCCAGTACTTC. It codes for CASSLFYGGETQYF. The rearrangement joins TRBV5-4 to TRBJ2-5; possible D gene TRBD2, 6 bases. Trimming took 1 base from V and 4 from J, leaving 11 bases between them. The CDR3 sequence is 14 residues long. CDR1 is SGHNT, CDR2 YYREEE, per germline (reference sequence).

Points on this clone: One end of the junction is discordant with germline, which a read error may explain. Here the CDR3 DNA reads TGTGCTAGCAGCTTAGATGAGGGGGGCAACAATGAGCAGTTCTTC. Protein: CASSLDEGGNNEQFF. The chain joins TRBV7-7 to TRBJ2-1; TRBD1 or TRBD2 may be the D gene (6 bases each). The CDR3 has 15 residues. Germline loops: CDR1 SSHAT, CDR2 FNYEAQ (reference sequence).

In its sample, this clone was seen a few times. The CDR3, as DNA: TGTGCCAGTGGTGCTAGCGGGAGGGGTGAGCAGTTCTTC. The encoded protein is CASGASGRGEQFF. The chain joins TRBV6-5 to TRBJ2-1; 12 positions match TRBD2. V lost 9 bases and J lost 9; bases outside the gene matches: 6. This CDR3 contains 13 residues. Germline V gene data show CDR1 as MNHEY and CDR2 as SVGAGI.

The rearrangement links TRBV9 to TRBJ2-7, with D tentatively TRBD1 (6 bases). From germline, CDR1 is SGDLS and CDR2 YYNGEE. The V end was cut by 4 bases, the J end by 5 bases, with 19 bases between. The CDR3 consists of 15 residues. CDR3 nucleotide sequence: TGTGCCAGCAGCCCCAACCTGGGACACTCAAACGAGCAGTACTTC. Protein product: CASSPNLGHSNEQYF.

The V gene is TRBV6-6, the J gene TRBJ1-1, with D tentatively TRBD1 (6 bases). Trimming took 0 bases from V and 5 from J, leaving 13 bases between them. The CDR3 length is 15 residues. Per the germline V gene, CDR1 is MNHNY and CDR2 is SVGAGI (reference sequence). The chain's CDR3 is CASSYSLQGRTEAFF. The DNA of the CDR3 is TGTGCCAGCAGTTACTCATTGCAGGGGAGGACTGAAGCTTTCTTT.

The chain joins TRBV18 to TRBJ2-1, with 8 bases that match TRBD2. This CDR3 has 19 amino acids. The V gene's germline CDR1 is KGHSH and CDR2 LQKENI. After removal of 0 bases from V and 3 bases from J, the junction contained 13 bases not matched to a gene. The CDR3 spells CASSPPVIVAGRLYNEQFF. The CDR3, as DNA: TGTGCCAGCTCACCACCGGTTATAGTAGCGGGACGCCTCTACAATGAGCAGTTCTTC.

CDR3: CASSLIPQGAKNIQYF. In DNA form, the CDR3 reads TGTGCCAGCAGCTTAATTCCCCAGGGTGCCAAAAACATTCAGTACTTC. This chain uses TRBV7-3 with TRBJ2-4; TRBD1 might be the D (5 bases). The CDR3 is 16 amino acids. Germline V gene sequence: CDR1 SGHTA, CDR2 FQGTGA. V was cut by 1 base and J by 1 base, with 11 bases left in between.

The gene calls are TRBV7-8 and TRBJ2-1; 11 bases match TRBD2. The V segment lost 7 bases and the J segment 2 bases; nucleotides outside the gene matches: 10. The germline V gene encodes CDR1 SGHVS and CDR2 FQNEAQ. CDR3 length: 17 residues. The DNA for the CDR3 is TGTGCCAGCATGAGATTTAGCGGGGGGGGGACCTACAATGAGCAGTTCTTC. Residues: CASMRFSGGGTYNEQFF.

The chain has TRBV30 and TRBJ2-7, with a possible D match to TRBD2 (6 bases). CDR1 is GTSNPN and CDR2 is SVGIG in the germline V gene (reference sequence). This CDR3 comprises 13 residues. V lost 8 bases and J 7 bases, leaving 21 bases between the germline ends. CDR3 region: CARLEGRGREQYF. In nucleotides, the CDR3 is TGTGCCCGGTTGGAGGGCCGAGGGCGGGAGCAGTACTTC.

This sequence joins TRBV30 and TRBJ2-7, with D maybe TRBD2 (5 bases). Trimming pared 5 bases from V and 8 bases from J, leaving 16 bases between. This CDR3 region has 12 residues. Germline assignment: CDR1 GTSNPN and CDR2 SVGIG (reference sequence). Here the CDR3 reads CAWARGPGQQYF. The CDR3 bases are TGTGCCTGGGCCCGAGGGCCTGGCCAGCAGTACTTC. Supplemented by reference TRBV30 and TRBJ2-7, the full variable domain reads SQTIHQWPATLVQPVGSPLSLECTVEGTSNPNLYWYRQAAGRGLQLLFYSVGIGQISSEVPQNLSASRPQDRQFILSSKKLLLSDSGFYLCAWARGPGQQYFGPGTRLTVT.

This sequence joins TRBV6-5 and TRBJ2-1; D might be TRBD1 or TRBD2, each matching 5 bases. This CDR3 region has 15 residues. Germline V lookup: CDR1 MNHEY, CDR2 SVGAGI. Trimming cost V 2 bases and J 3 bases, with 11 bases left between them. The CDR3 reads CASSYGREIYNEQFF. The CDR3 coding sequence is TGTGCCAGCAGTTACGGCAGGGAGATCTACAATGAGCAGTTCTTC.

The chain uses TRBV5-4 and TRBJ2-7, with TRBD2 matching 14 bases. The CDR3 runs to 15 residues. The V gene's germline CDR1 is SGHNT and CDR2 YYREEE (reference sequence). Trimming cost V 4 bases and J 6 bases; bases outside gene matches: 6. Written as DNA, the CDR3 is TGTGCCAGCAGCATGGGACTAGCGGGAGTGAGCGAGCAGTACTTC. Encoded protein: CASSMGLAGVSEQYF.

J is TRBJ1-1 and V is TRBV30; 8 bases line up with TRBD1. The CDR3 sequence is 13 residues long. V dropped 3 bases and J dropped 7; count of bases not matched to a gene: 7. Germline V gene data show CDR1 as GTSNPN and CDR2 as SVGIG (reference sequence). The CDR3 bases are TGTGCCTGGAGGCAAGGACAGGGTGTTGAAGCTTTCTTT. Residues: CAWRQGQGVEAFF.

As for this clone: The junction departs from the called germline gene at one end, perhaps through a read error. Here the CDR3 reads CASRGRIDSYEQCF. DNA for the CDR3: TGTGCCAGCAGAGGACGTATAGACTCCTACGAGCAGTGCTTC. This chain links TRBV28 with TRBJ2-7, with D uncertain. CDR1 is MDHEN, CDR2 SYDVKM, per germline. The CDR3 is 14 amino acids.

The chain has TRBV29-1 and TRBJ2-7; the D call may be TRBD1 or TRBD2 (6 bases each). Germline assignment: CDR1 SQVTM and CDR2 ANQGSEA. This CDR3 is built from 13 residues. V lost 7 bases and J lost 4, with 17 bases in between. CDR3 bases: TGCAGCGCCGGTGGGGGGCCTGGTTACGAGCAGTACTTC. This encodes CSAGGGPGYEQYF.

The genes are TRBV28 and TRBJ1-5; no clear D gene. The CDR3 is 14 residues long. Trimming took off 4 bases at V and 7 bases at J, with 14 bases between the two ends. Germline assignment: CDR1 MDHEN and CDR2 SYDVKM. The CDR3 sequence: CASSYPGVIQPQHF. The CDR3 DNA follows: TGTGCCAGCAGTTACCCGGGAGTAATCCAGCCCCAGCATTTT.

The gene calls are TRBV19 and TRBJ1-5; D uncertain. The CDR3 is 14 amino acids. Germline loops: CDR1 LNHDA, CDR2 SQIVND (reference sequence). V was clipped by 7 bases and J by 0 bases, with 10 bases between them. The CDR3 reads CASNTVGSNQPQHF. CDR3 DNA sequence: TGTGCCAGTAACACTGTCGGTAGCAATCAGCCCCAGCATTTT. Full variable domain (remainder filled in from reference TRBV19 and TRBJ1-5): DGGITQSPKYLFRKEGQNVTLSCEQNLNHDAMYWYRQDPGQGLRLIYYSQIVNDFQKGDIAEGYSVSREKKESFPLTVTSAQKNPTAFYLCASNTVGSNQPQHFGDGTRLSIL.

The chain links TRBV18 to TRBJ1-3, with TRBD1 as a possible D gene (5 bases). Per germline, CDR1 KGHSH and CDR2 LQKENI. CDR3 length: 13 amino acids. V was shortened by 8 bases and J by 4 bases, with 12 bases between the two germline ends. CDR3 DNA sequence: TGTGCCAGCACGGGTGGGGCCGGAAACACCATATATTTT. Translated: CASTGGAGNTIYF.

The genes are TRBV5-4 and TRBJ2-3, with 7 bases fitting TRBD2. The CDR3 consists of 12 residues. V trimming: 4 bases; J trimming: 11 bases; junction bases outside the gene matches: 7. Germline loops: CDR1 SGHNT, CDR2 YYREEE (reference sequence). This CDR3 reads CASSRRDYQQYF. CDR3 bases: TGTGCCAGCAGCCGCCGGGACTACCAGCAGTATTTT. The full variable domain, rest sourced from reference TRBV5-4 and TRBJ2-3, is ETGVTQSPTHLIKTRGQQVTLRCSSQSGHNTVSWYQQALGQGPQFIFQYYREEENGRGNFPPRFSGLQFPNYSSELNVNALELDDSALYLCASSRRDYQQYFGPGTRLTVL.